This paragraph covers one T cell receptor beta chain sequence. Original processing notes: Amplification with reference gene primers provided the estimates of nucleated cell counts. Clones were sequenced by immunoSEQ multiplex PCR, and TCRdb holds only the in-frame ones, with some missing. V and J calls and clone size are given by that table; D and trimming were obtained from the DNA. Of approximately 300,000 clones in the sample, around four fifths were seen once. This specimen comes from a study of blood T cell repertoires in COVID-19. Study details: Spain, Italy and the United States supplied samples that represented acute and convalescent COVID-19.

Deletions cut 1 base from V and 0 bases from J, with 13 bases between. Germline assignment: CDR1 LGHNT and CDR2 FRNRAP. This CDR3 region has 17 residues. Sequencing was performed on peripheral blood. The chain combines TRBV12-5 with TRBJ2-4; D not resolved. The TCR was taken from a woman in her forties or fifties with active or convalescent COVID-19. The CDR3 DNA reads as TGTGCTAGTGGTTTGGCCCCATCGACTCTAGCCAAAAACATTCAGTACTTC. This translates into CASGLAPSTLAKNIQYF. Combining the CDR3 with reference TRBV12-5 and TRBJ2-4 gives the whole variable domain DARVTQTPRHKVTEMGQEVTMRCQPILGHNTVFWYRQTMMQGLELLAYFRNRAPLDDSGMPKDRFSAEMPDATLATLKIQPSEPRDSAVYFCASGLAPSTLAKNIQYFGAGTRLSVL.